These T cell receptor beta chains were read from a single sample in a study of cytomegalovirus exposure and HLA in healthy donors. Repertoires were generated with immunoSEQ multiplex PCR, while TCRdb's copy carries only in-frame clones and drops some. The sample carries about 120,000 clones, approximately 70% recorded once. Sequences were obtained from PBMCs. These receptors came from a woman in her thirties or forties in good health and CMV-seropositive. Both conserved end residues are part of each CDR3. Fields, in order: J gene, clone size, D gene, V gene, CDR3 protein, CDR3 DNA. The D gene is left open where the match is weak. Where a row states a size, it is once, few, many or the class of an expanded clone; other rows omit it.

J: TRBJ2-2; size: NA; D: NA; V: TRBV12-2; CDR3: CASRCRLPKSGELFF; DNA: TGTGCAAGTCGCTGCCGGTTACCGAAGAGCGGGGAGCTGTTTTTT
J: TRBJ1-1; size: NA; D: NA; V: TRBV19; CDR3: CASSPDMNTEAFF; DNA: TGTGCCAGTAGCCCTGACATGAACACTGAAGCTTTCTTT
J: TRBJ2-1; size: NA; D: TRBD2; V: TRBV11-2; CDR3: CASREASEQFF; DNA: TGTGCTTCGCGGGAGGCCAGTGAGCAGTTCTTC
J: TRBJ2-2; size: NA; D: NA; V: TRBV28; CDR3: CASSPLRFRGAVKEGNTGELFF; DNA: TGTGCCAGCAGTCCACTCCGGTTTAGGGGCGCCGTGAAGGAAGGAAACACCGGGGAGCTGTTTTTT
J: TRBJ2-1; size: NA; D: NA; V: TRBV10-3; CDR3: CAISGPHRDEQFF; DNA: TGTGCCATCTCCGGACCCCACAGGGATGAGCAGTTCTTC
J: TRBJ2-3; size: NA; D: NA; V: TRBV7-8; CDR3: CASRDDGADTQYF; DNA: TGTGCCAGCAGGGACGACGGGGCAGATACGCAGTATTTT
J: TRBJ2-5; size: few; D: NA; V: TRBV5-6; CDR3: CASSLGAALGEETQYF; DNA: TGTGCCAGCAGCTTGGGGGCGGCCCTGGGAGAAGAGACCCAGTACTTC
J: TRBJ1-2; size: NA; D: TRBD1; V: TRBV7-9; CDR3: CASSLAAARGYGYTF; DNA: TGTGCCAGCAGCTTAGCCGCTGCCAGGGGGTATGGCTACACCTTC
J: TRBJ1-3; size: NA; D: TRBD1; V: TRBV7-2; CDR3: CASRMDRLGNTIYF; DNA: TGTGCCAGCAGAATGGACAGGTTAGGAAACACCATATATTTT
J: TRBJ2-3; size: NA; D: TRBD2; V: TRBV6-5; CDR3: CASSYAHSGRRDTQYF; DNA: TGTGCCAGCAGTTACGCCCATAGCGGGAGAAGGGATACGCAGTATTTT
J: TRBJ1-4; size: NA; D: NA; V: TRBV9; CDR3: CASSVGGASAANEKLFF; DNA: TGTGCTAGCAGCGTCGGAGGGGCGTCGGCGGCTAATGAAAAACTGTTTTTT
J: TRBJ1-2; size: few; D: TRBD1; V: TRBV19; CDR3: CASWTGWGYGYTF; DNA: TGTGCCTCCTGGACAGGGTGGGGCTATGGCTACACCTTC
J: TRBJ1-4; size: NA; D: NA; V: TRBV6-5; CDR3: CASSYSHRVYGKLFF; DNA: TGTGCCAGCAGTTACTCCCACAGGGTTTACGGAAAACTGTTTTTT
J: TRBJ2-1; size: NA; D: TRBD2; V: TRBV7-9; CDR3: CASSRNSGSVFNEQFF; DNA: TGTGCCAGCAGCCGAAATAGCGGGAGCGTTTTCAATGAGCAGTTCTTC
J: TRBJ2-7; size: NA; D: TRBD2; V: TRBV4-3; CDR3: CASSQGLAGPYEQYF; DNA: TGCGCCAGCAGCCAAGGCCTAGCGGGGCCCTACGAGCAGTACTTC
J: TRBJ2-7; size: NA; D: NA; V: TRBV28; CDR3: CASSFVTPGYEQYF; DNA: TGTGCCAGCAGTTTCGTTACCCCGGGCTACGAGCAGTACTTC
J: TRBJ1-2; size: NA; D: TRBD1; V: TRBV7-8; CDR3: CASSRTGAGGYTF; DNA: TGTGCCAGCAGCCGGACAGGGGCTGGAGGCTACACCTTC
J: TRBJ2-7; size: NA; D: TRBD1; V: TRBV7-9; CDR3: CASSLAEMTGESYEQYF; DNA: TGTGCCAGCAGCTTAGCGGAGATGACAGGGGAGAGCTACGAGCAGTACTTC
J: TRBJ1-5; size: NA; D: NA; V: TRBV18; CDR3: CASSPRAGRFGPQHF; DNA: TGTGCCAGCTCACCAAGGGCAGGGCGGTTCGGGCCCCAGCATTTT
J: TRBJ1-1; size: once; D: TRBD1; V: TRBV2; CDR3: CASSTGGKGNTEAFF; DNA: TGTGCCAGCAGTACAGGGGGCAAGGGAAACACTGAAGCTTTCTTT
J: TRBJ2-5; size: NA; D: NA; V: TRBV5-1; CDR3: CASGSDSDQETQYF; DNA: TGCGCCAGCGGATCGGACAGTGATCAAGAGACCCAGTACTTC
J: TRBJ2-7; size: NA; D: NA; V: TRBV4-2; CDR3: CASSPQGDEQYF; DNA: TGTGCCAGCAGCCCCCAAGGGGACGAGCAGTACTTC
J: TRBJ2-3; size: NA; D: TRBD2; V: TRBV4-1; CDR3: CASSQDNLGGRDTQYF; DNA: TGCGCCAGCAGCCAAGATAATTTGGGAGGGAGGGATACGCAGTATTTT
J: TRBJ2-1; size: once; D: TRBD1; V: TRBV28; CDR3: CASTSLPGTGPPNSYNEQFF; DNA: TGTGCCAGCACCTCCCTTCCCGGGACAGGTCCGCCTAACTCCTACAATGAGCAGTTCTTC
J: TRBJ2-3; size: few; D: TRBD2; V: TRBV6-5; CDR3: CASSYGAGGIDTQYF; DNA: TGTGCCAGCAGTTACGGGGCGGGGGGGATAGATACGCAGTATTTT
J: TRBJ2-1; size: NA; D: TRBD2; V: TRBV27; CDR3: CASSPWTSGRANEQFF; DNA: TGTGCCAGCAGTCCTTGGACTAGCGGGAGAGCCAATGAGCAGTTCTTC
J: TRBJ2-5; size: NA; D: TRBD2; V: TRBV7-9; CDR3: CASSSRTSVSQETQYF; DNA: TGTGCCAGCAGCTCTCGGACTAGTGTTAGCCAAGAGACCCAGTACTTC
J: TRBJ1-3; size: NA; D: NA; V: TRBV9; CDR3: CASSVGGAGFSGNTIYF; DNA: TGTGCCAGCAGCGTAGGTGGGGCGGGGTTCTCTGGAAACACCATATATTTT
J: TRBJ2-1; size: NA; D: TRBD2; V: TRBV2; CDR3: CASRERTSGSNEQFF; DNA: TGTGCCAGCAGGGAGAGGACTAGCGGGAGTAATGAGCAGTTCTTC
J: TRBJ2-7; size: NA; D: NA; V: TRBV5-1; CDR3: CASSWETGYEQYF; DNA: TGCGCCAGCAGCTGGGAGACGGGCTACGAGCAGTACTTC
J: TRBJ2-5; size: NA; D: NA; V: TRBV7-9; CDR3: CASSLLGGAHQETQYF; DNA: TGTGCCAGCAGCCTACTGGGGGGGGCCCATCAAGAGACCCAGTACTTC
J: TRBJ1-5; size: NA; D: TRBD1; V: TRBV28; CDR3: CASRSSGGINQPQHF; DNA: TGTGCCAGCAGATCCTCAGGGGGAATCAATCAGCCCCAGCATTTT
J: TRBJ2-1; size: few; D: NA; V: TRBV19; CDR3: CASSIVQGPYNEQFF; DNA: TGTGCCAGTAGTATAGTACAGGGCCCCTACAATGAGCAGTTCTTC
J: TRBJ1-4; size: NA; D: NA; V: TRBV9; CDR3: CASSGAGSTNEKLFF; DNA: TGTGCCAGCAGCGGGGCGGGGTCAACTAATGAAAAACTGTTTTTT